One sample yielded the 30 T cell receptor beta chains listed below, sequenced in a study of control samples from healthy donors and cancer patients. Here immunoSEQ multiplex PCR was the method, and the copy in TCRdb shows in-frame clones only, minus some. This sample has tens of thousands of clones, with roughly 94% found just once. The sequencing input was blood. The receptors derive from a man under 40 in good health.

In this sample, this clone turned up once. V usage is TRBV12-5 and J usage is TRBJ1-1; D may be TRBD1 (6 bases). The CDR3 length is 16 residues. Germline CDR1 and CDR2: LGHNT and FRNRAP. V lost 0 bases and J lost 6, with 17 bases in between. In DNA, the CDR3 is TGTGCTAGTGGTTTGGTTGGGGGGCAGGGGCAAGCTGAAGCTTTCTTT. Protein: CASGLVGGQGQAEAFF.

V usage is TRBV6-6 and J usage is TRBJ1-3, with 9 bases aligning to TRBD1. Looked up from germline, CDR1 is MNHNY and CDR2 is SVGAGI (reference sequence). V gave up 5 bases and J gave up 1 base; unmatched junction bases: 3. The CDR3 covers 15 residues. The CDR3 DNA reads as TGTGCCAGCAGTGCCGGGACAGGGTCTGGAAACACCATATATTTT. Its protein product is CASSAGTGSGNTIYF.

J is TRBJ2-7 and V is TRBV3-1 (or the pseudogene TRBV3-2); 12 bases are shared with TRBD2. Germline V gene sequence: CDR1 LGHDT, CDR2 YNNKEL (reference sequence). The CDR3 is 15 residues long. V lost 6 bases to trimming and J lost 0 bases; unmatched junction nucleotides: 3. In nucleotides, the CDR3 is TGTGCCAGCAGGCTGACTAGCGGGAGCTCCTACGAGCAGTACTTC. This translates into CASRLTSGSSYEQYF.

V usage is TRBV11-3 and J usage is TRBJ2-7; 8 positions match TRBD2. Germline V lookup: CDR1 SGHNT, CDR2 YENEEA. CDR3 length: 14 residues. V lost 6 bases, J lost 1 base, and 5 bases stayed unmatched. The CDR3 DNA reads as TGTGCCAGCAGTCAGGCTAGCGGGTCCTACGAGCAGTACTTC. Its translation is CASSQASGSYEQYF. Full variable domain (outside the CDR3, taken from reference TRBV11-3 and TRBJ2-7): EAGVVQSPRYKIIEKKQPVAFWCNPISGHNTLYWYLQNLGQGPELLIRYENEEAVDDSQLPKDRFSAERLKGVDSTLKIQPAELGDSAVYLCASSQASGSYEQYFGPGTRLTVT.

This rearrangement joins TRBV27 to TRBJ1-3; D ambiguous. The CDR3 runs 13 residues. Deletions cut 0 bases from V and 2 bases from J, with 2 bases between. Germline V gives CDR1 MNHEY, CDR2 SMNVEV (reference sequence). As DNA, the CDR3 is TGTGCCAGCAGTTTATCCCCTGGAAACACCATATATTTT. This encodes CASSLSPGNTIYF.

J is TRBJ2-3 and V is TRBV13; perhaps TRBD2 as D (5 bases). V was cut by 5 bases and J by 1 base, with 16 bases left in between. The CDR3 loop spans 16 amino acids. The V gene's germline CDR1 is PRHDT and CDR2 FYEKMQ (reference sequence). CDR3 in DNA: TGTGCCAGCAGCCATAAAAGTTTCGGGGGCACAGATACGCAGTATTTT. This codes for CASSHKSFGGTDTQYF.

J is TRBJ2-3 and V is TRBV4-2, with D perhaps TRBD1 (6 bases). V lost 1 base and J lost 2, with 7 bases in between. The germline V gene has CDR1 LGHNA and CDR2 YNFKEQ. This CDR3 is built from 14 residues. The DNA of the CDR3 is TGTGCCAGCAGCCAAGGACAGGACACAGATACGCAGTATTTT. It translates to CASSQGQDTDTQYF.

The genes are TRBV6-2 or TRBV6-3 and TRBJ2-5; TRBD1 is a possible D gene (5 bases). Looked up from germline, CDR1 is MNHEY and CDR2 is SVGEGT. Trimming removed 0 bases from V and 5 bases from J, with 19 bases in between. The CDR3 extends over 17 amino acids. In DNA, the CDR3 is TGTGCCAGCAGTTACTCGAAAGGCCAGGGATTATTGGAGACCCAGTACTTC. Translation gives CASSYSKGQGLLETQYF.

The chain employs TRBV18 and TRBJ1-2; D remains unclear. Trimming took 6 bases from V and 4 from J, leaving 6 bases between them. The CDR3 has 11 residues. Germline CDR1 and CDR2: KGHSH and LQKENI. The CDR3 region is CASSSRYGYTF. CDR3 sequence (DNA): TGTGCCAGCTCGTCACGCTATGGCTACACCTTC.

The rearrangement links TRBV27 to TRBJ2-7, with TRBD1 matching over 11 bases. Trimming took 10 bases from V and 5 from J; bases not matched to a gene: 7. The germline gives CDR1 MNHEY, CDR2 SMNVEV (reference sequence). The CDR3 runs to 13 residues. The CDR3 bases are TGTGCCACCTGGACAGGGGGCATCGACGAGCAGTACTTC. As protein: CATWTGGIDEQYF.

The chain carries TRBV18 and TRBJ1-3, with D possibly being TRBD1 (5 bases). The CDR3 runs 12 residues. V was cut by 7 bases and J by 2 bases, with 6 bases left in between. The germline CDR1 and CDR2 sequences are KGHSH and LQKENI. The CDR3 is CASLTAGNTIYF. DNA for the CDR3: TGTGCCAGCTTGACAGCTGGAAACACCATATATTTT.

The sample holds one count of this clone. The gene calls are TRBV6-5 and TRBJ1-2; D is possibly TRBD1 (6 bases). With 2 bases removed from V and 3 bases from J, the gap between germline ends came to 13 bases. CDR3 length: 15 amino acids. The germline CDR1 and CDR2 sequences are MNHEY and SVGAGI. The CDR3 loop reads CASSYIQGPDYGYTF. The DNA for the CDR3 is TGTGCCAGCAGTTACATCCAGGGGCCCGACTATGGCTACACCTTC.

The chain has TRBV27 and TRBJ1-2; maybe TRBD1 (6 bases). The CDR3 consists of 13 residues. V lost 2 bases and J 7 bases, leaving 11 bases between the germline ends. The germline V gene encodes CDR1 MNHEY and CDR2 SMNVEV (reference sequence). CDR3 sequence: CASSLGTGFGYTF. The CDR3, as DNA: TGTGCCAGCAGTTTAGGCACAGGGTTTGGCTACACCTTC.

This rearrangement joins TRBV12-5 to TRBJ2-2; TRBD1 is a possible D gene (6 bases). The CDR3 consists of 15 residues. The V gene's germline CDR1 is LGHNT and CDR2 FRNRAP. Trimming left V 5 bases short and J 0 bases short, with 10 bases between. CDR3 nucleotide sequence: TGTGCTAGTGGTCTGGGGGCCTCGAACACCGGGGAGCTGTTTTTT. As protein: CASGLGASNTGELFF.

The chain links TRBV29-1 to TRBJ1-1; a possible D gene is TRBD1 (5 bases). CDR3 length: 14 residues. Between the trimmed V and J ends, which lost 1 base and 5 bases, there was a span of 14 bases. The germline V gene has CDR1 SQVTM and CDR2 ANQGSEA. The CDR3 bases are TGCAGCGTTGAAGGGGTCGGGGGTATGACTGAAGCTTTCTTT. Protein: CSVEGVGGMTEAFF.

This clone was detected once. The chain employs TRBV11-2 and TRBJ2-1; D is possibly TRBD2 (6 bases). The CDR3 loop spans 14 amino acids. Trimming pared 2 bases from V and 6 bases from J, leaving 11 bases between. The V gene's germline CDR1 is SGHAT and CDR2 FQNNGV. CDR3 loop: CASSLMGGGNEQFF. DNA for the CDR3: TGTGCCAGCAGCTTAATGGGGGGAGGCAATGAGCAGTTCTTC. The full variable domain, in which reference TRBV11-2 and TRBJ2-1 provide the parts outside the CDR3, is EAGVAQSPRYKIIEKRQSVAFWCNPISGHATLYWYQQILGQGPKLLIQFQNNGVVDDSQLPKDRFSAERLKGVDSTLKIQPAKLEDSAVYLCASSLMGGGNEQFFGPGTRLTVL.

This chain connects TRBV27 to TRBJ1-5; weak D call: TRBD1 (6 bases). The V gene's germline CDR1 is MNHEY and CDR2 SMNVEV (reference sequence). The CDR3 has 14 residues. Deletions cut 3 bases from V and 4 bases from J, with 10 bases between. CDR3 sequence reads: CASSLGGLNQPQHF. The DNA of the CDR3 is TGTGCCAGCAGTTTGGGGGGCTTGAATCAGCCCCAGCATTTT.

The rearrangement uses TRBV13 and TRBJ2-2, with no clear D. V shed 2 bases and J shed 5 bases, with 0 bases lying between them. Germline-derived CDR1 and CDR2 are PRHDT and FYEKMQ (reference sequence). This CDR3 has 11 amino acids. The CDR3 DNA sequence: TGTGCCAGCAGCTTAACCGGGGAGCTGTTTTTT. It specifies CASSLTGELFF. Full variable domain (rest looked up from reference TRBV13 and TRBJ2-2): AAGVIQSPRHLIKEKRETATLKCYPIPRHDTVYWYQQGPGQDPQFLISFYEKMQSDKGSIPDRFSAQQFSDYHSELNMSSLELGDSALYFCASSLTGELFFGEGSRLTVL.

This chain uses TRBV25-1 with TRBJ2-1; D uncertain. Trimming took 3 bases from V and 8 from J, leaving 11 bases between them. The germline gives CDR1 MGHDK, CDR2 SYGVNS. There are 13 residues in the CDR3. The DNA of the CDR3 is TGTGCCAGCAGTGAGCACTCTAACGATGAGCAGTTCTTC. It translates to CASSEHSNDEQFF.

The chain joins TRBV6-5 to TRBJ2-1, with D uncertain. CDR1 is MNHEY and CDR2 is SVGAGI in the germline V gene. The V gene lost 0 bases and the J gene lost 1 base, with 10 bases spanning the gap. The CDR3 covers 16 residues. The CDR3 sequence is CASSYSTGESYNEQFF. CDR3 coding DNA: TGTGCCAGCAGTTACTCGACGGGTGAGTCCTACAATGAGCAGTTCTTC.

This sequence joins TRBV7-2 and TRBJ2-3; 7 bases are shared with TRBD1. The CDR3 has 16 amino acids. Per germline, CDR1 SGHTA and CDR2 FQGNSA. V was pared by 4 bases and J by 2 bases, with 9 bases of the junction left unmatched. CDR3 loop: CASSSAGGDFTDTQYF. The CDR3 bases are TGTGCCAGCAGCTCCGCAGGGGGAGATTTCACAGATACGCAGTATTTT.

The chain combines TRBV4-1 with TRBJ1-1, with a tentative D call TRBD1 (6 bases). CDR1 and CDR2 from the germline V gene are MGHRA and YSYEKL. This CDR3 has 18 residues. V lost 0 bases to trimming and J lost 1 base, with 18 bases between them. This chain's CDR3 is CASSQELDNRVSNTEAFF. CDR3 coding DNA: TGCGCCAGCAGCCAAGAACTTGATAACAGGGTGTCGAACACTGAAGCTTTCTTT.

J is TRBJ1-3 and V is TRBV7-2; D is unclear. Germline CDR1 reads SGHTA; CDR2 reads FQGNSA. The CDR3 loop spans 17 amino acids. The germline V and J ends were trimmed by 2 bases and 0 bases, with 14 bases remaining between them. CDR3 amino acids: CASSLFPQSSSGNTIYF. The DNA of the CDR3 is TGTGCCAGCAGCTTATTTCCACAATCTAGCTCTGGAAACACCATATATTTT.

V usage is TRBV14 and J usage is TRBJ1-1, with no clear D. V lost 4 bases and J 3 bases, leaving 6 bases between the germline ends. This CDR3 is 12 amino acids long. Germline CDR1 SGHDN, CDR2 FVKESK. Written as DNA, the CDR3 is TGTGCCAGCAGCCTAGTAGACACTGAAGCTTTCTTT. Amino acids: CASSLVDTEAFF.

This clone is medium-sized by share. V and J are TRBV6-4 and TRBJ2-2; D is tentatively TRBD1 or TRBD2 (5 bases each). CDR1 MRHNA and CDR2 SNTAGT come from the germline V gene. The CDR3 has 14 residues. V was pared by 0 bases and J by 3 bases, with 5 bases between. CDR3 DNA: TGTGCCAGCAGTGACTCGGGGGACACCGGGGAGCTGTTTTTT. Translating gives CASSDSGDTGELFF.

The V call is TRBV24-1, the J call TRBJ2-2; D could derive from TRBD1 or TRBD2 (5 bases each). CDR1 and CDR2 from the germline V gene are KGHDR and SFDVKD. The length of the CDR3 is 16 residues. Trimming removed 6 bases from V and 2 bases from J, with 15 bases in between. CDR3: CATSLRGGSNTGELFF. For the CDR3, the DNA is TGTGCCACCAGTCTCCGGGGCGGCTCAAACACCGGGGAGCTGTTTTTT.

The gene calls are TRBV24-1 and TRBJ1-5, with TRBD1 identical over 7 bases. The ends lost 11 bases at V and 5 bases at J; junction bases unmatched: 8. CDR1 KGHDR and CDR2 SFDVKD come from the germline V gene. This CDR3 has 13 residues. CDR3 residues: CAIQRGLDQPQHF. DNA of the CDR3: TGTGCCATACAGAGGGGGCTTGATCAGCCCCAGCATTTT.

This chain links TRBV19 with TRBJ2-7; D might be TRBD1 or TRBD2, each matching 5 bases. The CDR3 contains 15 residues. V was cut by 1 base and J by 0 bases, with 10 bases left in between. The V gene's germline CDR1 is LNHDA and CDR2 SQIVND (reference sequence). The CDR3 sequence: CASSIGGTASYEQYF. In DNA form, the CDR3 reads TGTGCCAGTAGTATAGGGGGGACGGCCTCCTACGAGCAGTACTTC.

V usage is TRBV6-5 and J usage is TRBJ1-1, with 10 bases identical to TRBD1. Losses at the gene ends were 8 bases for V and 2 bases for J; bases not matched to a gene: 2. Germline CDR1 reads MNHEY; CDR2 reads SVGAGI. The CDR3 runs 13 residues. The chain's CDR3 is CASWDRGNTEAFF. CDR3 bases: TGTGCCAGCTGGGACAGGGGCAACACTGAAGCTTTCTTT.

The chain employs TRBV20-1 and TRBJ1-2; 10 nucleotides line up with TRBD1. Germline CDR1 and CDR2: DFQATT and SNEGSKA (reference sequence). V lost 3 bases to trimming and J lost 3 bases; unmatched junction nucleotides: 13. This CDR3 is 17 amino acids long. CDR3 residues: CSASYRDRGSPYYGYTF. CDR3 coding DNA: TGCAGTGCTAGTTACCGGGACAGGGGTTCTCCCTACTATGGCTACACCTTC.